A single T cell receptor beta chain is shown here with its context. Only in-frame clones appear in the TCRdb table, and some are missing; sequencing was by immunoSEQ multiplex PCR. The sample yields 250,000 to 300,000 clones, over 75% seen once. This sample is drawn from a study of blood T cell repertoires in COVID-19. Germline V CDR1 and CDR2: MGHRA, YSYEKL. The CDR3 is 17 amino acids. Trimming at V came to 0 bases and at J to 4 bases, leaving 8 bases not matched to a gene. This TCR was recovered from a man between 18 and 29 years old who had recovered from COVID-19. V and J are TRBV4-1 and TRBJ2-1; 8 bases are shared with TRBD2. The sample was PBMCs or T cells enriched from blood (not recorded which). The CDR3 region is CASSQEITSGSYNEQFF. CDR3 DNA: TGCGCCAGCAGCCAAGAAATAACTAGCGGTTCGTACAATGAGCAGTTCTTC.